This T cell receptor (beta chain) is from a study of blood T cell repertoires in COVID-19. About the study: From T cells, B-cell-depleted T cells, or PBMCs came the material, which was cDNA or gDNA.

The CDR3 contains 14 residues. Trimming shortened V by 1 base and J by 6 bases, and 15 bases separated the two germline ends. Germline CDR1 reads GTSNPN; CDR2 reads SVGIG (reference sequence). In the source study's methods: Reference gene primer amplification gave estimated nucleated cell counts. Sequencing used immunoSEQ multiplex PCR; TCRdb keeps in-frame clones, though not all of them. V and J calls plus clone size are reproduced from that table; the DNA served to infer D and trimming. The repertoire has some 200,000 clones, around 80% of them found once; the top ten carry approximately 5.1%. The chain recombines TRBV30 with TRBJ1-2; D perhaps matches TRBD1 (6 bases). The receptor comes from a woman aged 60 to 75 who had recovered from COVID-19. The material sequenced was peripheral blood. The CDR3 sequence is CAWSGQPGVDGYTF. The DNA of the CDR3 is TGTGCCTGGAGTGGGCAGCCAGGGGTGGATGGCTACACCTTC.